This is a list of T cell receptor beta chains from one sample in a study of T cells in Graves' hyperthyroidism and ophthalmopathy. Via MiXCR, TCRdb re-called the multiplex PCR reads, giving one row per CDR3 protein. The table records hundreds of thousands of distinct CDR3 sequences, roughly 25% of them present only once. Sequencing was carried out using blood. The receptor set was obtained from a middle-aged man with Graves' hyperthyroidism. Both conserved end residues are part of each CDR3. The D gene is left open where the match is weak. Only part of the rows carry a size: once, few, many, or a class if the clone is expanded.

D,size,V,J,CDR3,DNA
TRBD1,once,TRBV10-3,TRBJ2-6,CATGDRVTSGANVLTF,TGTGCCACCGGGGACAGGGTCACCTCTGGGGCCAACGTCCTGACTTTC
TRBD2,once,TRBV9,TRBJ2-3,CASSTRRGTSDTQYF,TGTGCCAGCAGCACCAGGAGAGGGACTAGCGATACGCAGTATTTT
NA,few,TRBV7-9,TRBJ1-6,CASSFHAGDGNSPLHF,TGTGCCAGCAGCTTTCACGCCGGGGACGGGAATTCACCCCTCCACTTT
NA,few,TRBV24-1,TRBJ2-5,CATSIGDGTQYF,TGTGCCACCAGTATAGGGGATGGGACCCAGTACTTC
TRBD1,few,TRBV12-5,TRBJ1-2,CASGSPPGTEYGYTF,TGTGCTAGTGGTTCCCCGCCCGGGACAGAGTATGGCTACACCTTC
TRBD2,few,TRBV10-3,TRBJ2-3,CAISSWREDTDTQYF,TGTGCCATCAGTAGTTGGCGGGAGGACACAGATACGCAGTATTTT
NA,NA,TRBV27,TRBJ2-6,CASSTGTGANVLTF,TGTGCCAGCAGTACTGGCACTGGGGCCAACGTCCTGACTTTC
TRBD2,few,TRBV4-2,TRBJ2-3,CASSVAGGRTDTQYF,TGTGCCAGCAGCGTAGCGGGAGGGCGCACAGATACGCAGTATTTT
NA,few,TRBV27,TRBJ2-4,CASSSPLENIQYF,TGTGCCAGCAGTTCCCCTCTCGAGAACATTCAGTACTTC
NA,many,TRBV7-2,TRBJ1-2,CASSPLNGGYTF,TGTGCCAGCAGCCCCTTAAACGGCGGCTACACCTTC
TRBD1,few,TRBV12-3/TRBV12-4,TRBJ2-5,CASSSGDRVGPGTQYF,TGTGCCAGCAGTTCGGGGGACAGGGTCGGGCCTGGGACCCAGTACTTC
TRBD1,NA,TRBV25-1,TRBJ1-1,CASSFGQGEAFF,TGTGCCAGCTCCTTCGGACAGGGTGAAGCTTTCTTT
NA,NA,TRBV20-1,TRBJ2-7,CSANLGRADYEQYF,TGCAGTGCAAACCTAGGTAGGGCCGACTACGAGCAGTACTTC
TRBD2,many,TRBV3-1,TRBJ2-3,CASSPGLAGDTQYF,TGTGCCAGCAGCCCGGGACTAGCGGGGGATACGCAGTATTTT